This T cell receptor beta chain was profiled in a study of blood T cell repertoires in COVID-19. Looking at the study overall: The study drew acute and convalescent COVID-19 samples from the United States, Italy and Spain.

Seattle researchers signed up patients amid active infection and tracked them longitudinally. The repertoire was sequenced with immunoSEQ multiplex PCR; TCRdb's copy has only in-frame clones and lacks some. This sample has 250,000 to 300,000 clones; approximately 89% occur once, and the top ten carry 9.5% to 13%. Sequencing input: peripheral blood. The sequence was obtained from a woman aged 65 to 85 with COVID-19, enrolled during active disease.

The DNA for the CDR3 is TGTGCCAGCAGTTCTTCCTTAGGGACAGGGGAAGGCTACACCTTC. It specifies CASSSSLGTGEGYTF. The chain uses TRBV6-5 and TRBJ1-2; 10 bases match TRBD1. CDR1 is MNHEY and CDR2 is SVGAGI in the germline V gene. The trim removed 4 bases at V and 8 bases at J, leaving 10 bases unmatched. The CDR3 is made up of 15 amino acids.